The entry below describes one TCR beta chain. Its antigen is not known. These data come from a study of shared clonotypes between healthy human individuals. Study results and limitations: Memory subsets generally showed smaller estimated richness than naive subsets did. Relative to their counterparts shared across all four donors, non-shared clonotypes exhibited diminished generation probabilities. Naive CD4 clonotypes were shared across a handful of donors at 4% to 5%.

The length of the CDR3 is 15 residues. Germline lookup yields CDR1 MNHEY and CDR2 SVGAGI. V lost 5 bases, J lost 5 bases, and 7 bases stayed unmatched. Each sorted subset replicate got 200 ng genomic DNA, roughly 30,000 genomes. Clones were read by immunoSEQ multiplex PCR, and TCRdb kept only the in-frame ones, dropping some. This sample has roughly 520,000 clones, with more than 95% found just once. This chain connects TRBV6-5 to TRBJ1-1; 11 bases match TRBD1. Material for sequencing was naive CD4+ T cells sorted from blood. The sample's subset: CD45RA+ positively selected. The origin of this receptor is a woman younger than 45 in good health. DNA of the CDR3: TGTGCCAGCAGTGGACAGGGGGCTGGATTGACTGAAGCTTTCTTT. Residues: CASSGQGAGLTEAFF.